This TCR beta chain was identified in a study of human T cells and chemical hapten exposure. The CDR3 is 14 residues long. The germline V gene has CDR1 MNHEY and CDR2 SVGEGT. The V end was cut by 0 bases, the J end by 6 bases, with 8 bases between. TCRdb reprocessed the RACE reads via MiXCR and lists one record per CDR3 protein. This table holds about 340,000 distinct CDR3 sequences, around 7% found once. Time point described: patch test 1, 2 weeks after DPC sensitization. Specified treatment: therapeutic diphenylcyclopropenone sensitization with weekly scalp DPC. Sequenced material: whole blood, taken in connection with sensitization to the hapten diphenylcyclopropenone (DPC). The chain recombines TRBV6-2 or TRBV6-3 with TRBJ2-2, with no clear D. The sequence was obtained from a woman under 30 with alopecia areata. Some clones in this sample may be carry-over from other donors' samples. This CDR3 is CASSYSRHSGELFF. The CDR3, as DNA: TGTGCCAGCAGTTACTCGAGACATTCCGGGGAGCTGTTTTTT.